This entry lists 8 T cell receptor beta chains sequenced from one sample in a study of cytomegalovirus exposure and HLA in healthy donors. Primers: 60 Vbeta forward and 13 Jbeta reverse. Using immunoSEQ multiplex PCR, the repertoire was profiled, and TCRdb retains in-frame clones only, with some absent. The sample has some 130,000 clones, 65% to 85% seen once. Specimen: PBMCs. These receptors came from a woman between 18 and 29 years old in good health and CMV-seronegative.

J is TRBJ2-5 and V is TRBV5-4; the match to TRBD2 covers 8 bases. Per the germline V gene, CDR1 is SGHNT and CDR2 is YYREEE (reference sequence). Losses at the gene ends were 0 bases for V and 2 bases for J; bases not matched to a gene: 6. This CDR3 spans 16 amino acids. The CDR3 reads CASSLATSGVQETQYF. The CDR3 DNA follows: TGTGCCAGCAGCTTGGCAACTAGCGGAGTACAAGAGACCCAGTACTTC.

The V call is TRBV18, the J call TRBJ1-2, with a tentative D call TRBD1 (5 bases). The CDR3 spans 15 residues. The V gene's germline CDR1 is KGHSH and CDR2 LQKENI. The V end was cut by 3 bases, the J end by 3 bases, with 14 bases between. CDR3 residues: CASSPRRDGDYGYTF. For the CDR3, the DNA is TGTGCCAGCTCACCGAGGAGGGACGGGGACTATGGCTACACCTTC.

This clone was observed a single time. Sequence at one end of the junction differs from germline and may be a read error. The V call is TRBV5-1, the J call TRBJ2-7; TRBD1 matches at 10 bases. CDR3 size: 18 residues. Germline CDR1 reads SGHRS; CDR2 reads YFSETQ. The CDR3 is CASSLSREGRDRGREQYF. The DNA of the CDR3 is TGCGCCAGCAGCTTGTCTCGGGAGGGCCGGGACAGGGGTCGCGAGCAGTATTTC.

The chain carries TRBV12-5 and TRBJ2-7; D ambiguous. V lost 4 bases and J 3 bases, leaving 7 bases between the germline ends. The CDR3 loop spans 12 amino acids. Per the germline V gene, CDR1 is LGHNT and CDR2 is FRNRAP. In DNA, the CDR3 is TGTGCTAGTGGTTACGGTTACTACGAGCAGTACTTC. Translating gives CASGYGYYEQYF.

This chain uses TRBV30 with TRBJ1-1, with 7 bases identical to TRBD1. CDR1 and CDR2 (germline): GTSNPN, SVGIG (reference sequence). The CDR3 has 14 amino acids. V shed 2 bases, J shed 10 bases, and the junction held 13 bases outside the gene matches. The CDR3 here is CAWSTLGGGEGAFF. Here the CDR3 DNA reads TGTGCCTGGAGTACCCTAGGAGGGGGCGAAGGAGCTTTCTTT.

This sequence joins TRBV2 and TRBJ2-7, with 7 bases fitting TRBD2. J lost 6 bases, V lost 1 base, and 9 bases had no gene match. CDR3 length equals 15 residues. CDR1 is SNHLY and CDR2 is FYNNEI in the germline V gene. CDR3 DNA: TGTGCCAGCAGTGAAGACCGACTAGCCCAGGGCGAGCAGTACTTC. This codes for CASSEDRLAQGEQYF.

This clone has more than one count but fewer than ten. The chain has TRBV19 and TRBJ1-5; the D is unclear. V was cut by 7 bases and J by 1 base, with 14 bases left in between. Germline V gene data show CDR1 as LNHDA and CDR2 as SQIVND (reference sequence). The CDR3 has 15 amino acids. CDR3 amino acids: CASKSSGSSNQPQHF. The CDR3 DNA reads as TGTGCCAGTAAAAGTTCGGGATCGAGCAATCAGCCCCAGCATTTT.

V is TRBV10-3 and J is TRBJ1-3, with D possibly matching TRBD1 (6 bases). This CDR3 has 20 residues. CDR1 is ENHRY and CDR2 is SYGVKD in the germline V gene. V lost 6 bases, J lost 0 bases, and 27 bases lay in between. The CDR3 coding sequence is TGTGCCATCAGCGCCCGACCCCCCTCTACGGGACACGGCTCTGGAAACACCATATATTTT. Its translation: CAISARPPSTGHGSGNTIYF.